A single T cell receptor beta chain is shown here with its context. Its antigen is unknown. The record originates from a study of vaccination effects on CD4 cells after COVID-19. Points from the study as a whole: Marked clonal contraction of infection- and vaccine-induced clones was seen late after vaccination. From healthy vaccinees, only 1 of 255 vaccine-induced clones also reacted to common cold coronaviruses.

ViraFEST used viral peptide pools to expand antigen-specific CD4+ T cells before sequencing. Following 10 days of culture, CD4+ T cells were isolated. Among the vaccine recipients, none had a prior SARS-CoV-2 infection, and nucleocapsid antibodies were negative. Cultures got half-medium changes with IL-2 on days 3 and 7. Here immunoSEQ multiplex PCR was the method, and the copy in TCRdb shows in-frame clones only, minus some. Among tens of thousands of clones listed, under 75% were seen once. The sample consisted of CD4+ T cells from PBMCs cultured with SARS-CoV-2 spike peptides, taken before COVID-19 vaccination. This clonotype originated in a human donor who received a COVID-19 vaccine.

The CDR3 sequence: CASSPGTSYTGELFF. Here the CDR3 DNA reads TGTGCCAGCAGTCCCGGGACTTCCTACACCGGGGAGCTGTTTTTT. The V and J genes are TRBV6-5 and TRBJ2-2; possible D gene TRBD2, 6 bases. Germline CDR1 and CDR2: MNHEY and SVGAGI. This CDR3 comprises 15 residues. Between the trimmed V and J ends, which lost 5 bases and 3 bases, there was a span of 13 bases.